The T cell receptor (beta chain) described here comes from a study of beta chain features in type 1 diabetes (dated 2018 in TCRdb). With respect to the entire study: No differences in mean age, gender distribution, total cell number or subset yield were found between patients and healthy donors. Across all samples, some 100,000,000 sorted cells were examined, and cell number per subset correlated strongly with RNA yield. The study compared the TCRB repertoires of sorted circulating CD4+ T cell subsets in recently diagnosed type 1 diabetes patients with those in matched healthy donors. Whereas all 30 or so donors provided naive and central memory subsets, regulatory and stem cell-like memory subsets were isolated from just 8 patients and about 8 healthy donors. Study-level results and caveats: Naive, central memory and regulatory TCRB repertoires appeared more similar among patients than among healthy donors. Because small numbers of individuals were included in the HLA sub-analyses, any influence of HLA type on TCRB rearrangement was left unresolved. Because cDNA rather than genomic DNA was sequenced, highly expressing activated cells could have been over-represented, although no difference in activation and CD3 levels was found between groups. In all four CD4+ subsets, TCRB CDR3 length was moderately but significantly shorter in type 1 diabetes patients. Fewer insertions and more nucleotide deletions at VDJ recombination sites were observed in patients with type 1 diabetes, implying thymic rearrangement abnormalities. PCR might favor shorter templates, but patient and control samples were amplified and corrected together, so any skew would affect both groups equally.

From each donor, a single peripheral blood sample of around 0.12 L on average was drawn into heparinised tubes. A BD FACSAria II was used to sort naive, central memory, regulatory and stem cell-like memory CD4+ T cells with a panel that included CD45RO, CCR7, CD25, CD127, CD95 and CD27. All sorted populations exceeded 95% purity. PBMCs were separated immediately by Lymphoprep density gradient centrifugation and were stained directly, without being cultured. To minimize batch effects, samples were stained and sorted in pairs, one healthy donor with one patient per experiment. A word on this clone: Its target antigen remains unknown. Nothing much larger sits one base from this clone, and base qualities are not available.

From the cysteine through the phenylalanine, the CDR3 covers 13 amino acids. Left in the record is the CDR3 DNA by itself, 39 bases read in frame from the first base. Looking up the germline V gene yields CDR1 MNHEY and CDR2 SVGAGI. V and J lose 2 bases and 8 bases, and a span of 12 bases separates them. All of the isolated RNA was reverse transcribed with the High Capacity cDNA Reverse Transcription Kit, so expressed TCRB transcripts were sequenced. Deep immunoSEQ sequencing was performed on naive, central memory and regulatory T cell samples, with an average of approximately 3.9 million total reads per sample. Sorted cells were lysed in RLT buffer and RNA was extracted with DNase-treated RNeasy Micro or Mini kits, depending on cell number. To prevent cross-contamination, each cell subset was processed individually, whereas patient and healthy donor samples were processed jointly. The immunoSEQ multiplex PCR was used to amplify TCRB sequences from cDNA, yielding 87-bp fragments that span the CDR3 region. The amplicons were sequenced using the Illumina HiSeq platform. The authors processed their data as follows. Synthetic template baselines were used to correct PCR bias computationally, reads within Hamming distance 2 were collapsed, and singletons that could not be merged were discarded. Reads were aligned against IMGT so that V, D and J genes, CDR3 length and insertions or deletions at six rearrangement sites could be assigned. Within each subset, clonotype counts were normalized to sorted cell number, and only after that were true diversity and Gini coefficients computed with the tcR R package. Repertoire sharing was quantified using the overlap coefficient calculated on TCRB nucleotide sequences. What TCRdb holds here is the immuneACCESS table cut down to in-frame rearrangements. Part of the clones is not present; checked against another copy, under half of the missing clones reflect an unresolved V gene, and the others are unexplained. The V and J calls and clone size come from that table; D and trimming were worked out from the DNA. Here the sample has approximately 150,000 clones; roughly 10% occur a single time. The top ten clones comprise 0.55% to 0.75% of the sample.

Rearrangement joined TRBV6-5 to TRBJ1-2; the D segment could be TRBD1, given 5 matching bases. The clonotype comes from a woman aged 40 to 50 in good health. Sequencing was done on a sample of central memory CD4+ T cells from blood. The CDR3 has the sequence CASSYPGTYGYTF. In nucleotide form, the sequence is TGTGCCAGCAGTTACCCCGGGACTTACGGCTACACCTTC.